This T cell receptor beta chain was documented in a study of blood T cell repertoires in COVID-19 (dated by TCRdb to about 2020). About the investigation overall: The collaborator samples originated in the United States, Italy and Spain and spanned the acute and convalescent phases of COVID-19. The prospective study material was composed of cDNA or gDNA derived from T cells, B-cell-depleted T cells, or PBMCs. Deeply sampled blood TCRbeta repertoires from subjects exposed to, actively infected with, or recovered from COVID-19 were included in the dataset. The repertoires were released in a freely available public database meant as a resource for research on the immune response to SARS-CoV-2. The samples were drawn from the first 160 participants of the ongoing ImmuneRACE study and from 1,254 subjects provided by 6 global collaborators. Sample metadata almost always included a de-identified subject ID, COVID-19 status, age in years and sex. Where HLA class I and class II types were available, the types were taken from metadata supplied by the sample provider, not from assay-based typing. Overall study outcomes, separate from this receptor: Clinical and demographic metadata were provided uncurated, with the amount varying by source and participant.

Collaborating institutions collected whole blood in K2EDTA tubes following their own protocols. For TCRbeta analysis, collaborator samples were shipped as frozen whole blood, as isolated PBMCs, or as DNA extracted from either sample type. The CDR3 starts with the cysteine, ends with the phenylalanine, and has 14 residues. Of the read, only the CDR3 DNA is kept; its 42 bases are in frame from base 1. V and J lose 2 bases and 9 bases, and a span of 15 bases separates them. CDR1 SGHNT and CDR2 YYREEE were looked up in the germline V gene (reference sequence). TCRbeta CDR3 regions were amplified from genomic DNA using the immunoSEQ Assay, a bias-controlled multiplex PCR. Turning to the authors' computational methods: Within the assay, amplification of reference gene primers was used to estimate how many nucleated cells each sample contained. To quantify the absolute abundance of each unique TCRbeta CDR3 rearrangement, sequence reads were collapsed and filtered. For each sample, productive Simpson clonality was calculated as the square root of Simpson's diversity index over productive rearrangements. Drawn from immuneACCESS, this table holds only the in-frame rearrangements with V and J called that TCRdb kept. Clones are partly lost; checked studies trace under half to an unresolved V gene and leave the rest unexplained. V and J calls plus clone size are reproduced from that table; the DNA served to infer D and trimming. For this sample there are approximately 210,000 clones; roughly nine tenths appear just once. 0.6% to 0.9% of the sample is taken by the ten largest.

For this clone: The clone's antigen remains unknown. Base qualities were left out, and no much larger clone turns up one base away.

The chain is made from TRBV5-4 and TRBJ2-1; TRBD2 might be the D gene, on 7 matching bases. The sequenced sample consisted of peripheral blood. The source of this sequence is a woman in her 70s with acute or convalescent COVID-19. The CDR3 is CASSFPPGGREQFF. Here is the DNA: TGTGCCAGCAGCTTCCCCCCGGGGGGCCGTGAGCAGTTCTTC.